The source of this TCR beta chain is a study of blood T cell repertoires in COVID-19. Study as a whole: Italy, Spain and the United States were the sources of the convalescent and acute COVID-19 samples. From T cells, B-cell-depleted T cells, or PBMCs came the material, which was cDNA or gDNA.

In the authors' methods: The authors estimated nucleated cell counts from reference gene primer amplification. TCRdb keeps only in-frame clones here, not all; method: immunoSEQ multiplex PCR. That table furnishes V, J and clone size, whereas the DNA furnished D and trimming. The profile covers around 250,000 clones, with roughly 83% appearing a single time and around 1.9% taken by the ten largest. Those who participated ranged in age from roughly 18 to 100 years and resided in 24 US areas. The CDR3 extends over 13 amino acids. V was clipped by 3 bases and J by 6 bases, with 9 bases between them. Germline lookup yields CDR1 GTSNPN and CDR2 SVGIG (reference sequence).

Material for sequencing was PBMCs or T cells enriched from blood (not recorded which). The TCR comes from a woman aged 45-65 years who had recovered from COVID-19. The chain combines TRBV30 with TRBJ1-6; the D gene is possibly TRBD1 (6 bases). In DNA form, the CDR3 reads TGTGCCTGGAGGGGGGCCGTTAATTCACCCCTCCACTTT. Translating it yields CAWRGAVNSPLHF.